Sequencing of this T cell receptor beta chain was carried out in a study of T cell responses to AZD1222 COVID-19 vaccine. Study-wide results and limits: Nearly half of the spike-specific TCRs reportedly recognize variant regions that carry no mutations. Repertoire sampling occurred only after the peak T cell response.

TCRdb keeps only in-frame clones here, not all; method: immunoSEQ multiplex PCR. The sample holds 150,000 to 200,000 clones; 90% to 95% are singletons and the top ten take around 0.93%. The CDR3 covers 19 residues. Trimming shortened V by 0 bases and J by 2 bases, and 19 bases separated the two germline ends. Per germline, CDR1 MNHEY and CDR2 SVGEGT. For this clone: What it recognizes is unknown.

Sequenced material: peripheral blood, taken 28 days after the second dose of the MenACWY control vaccine. The chain recombines TRBV6-2 or TRBV6-3 with TRBJ2-2; TRBD1 is a possible D gene (6 bases). This clonotype was obtained from an adult who received the MenACWY meningococcal vaccine as a control. This CDR3 reads CASSYSLDPGQANTGELFF. DNA of the CDR3: TGTGCCAGCAGTTACTCGCTTGACCCGGGACAAGCAAACACCGGGGAGCTGTTTTTT.